Following are 3 T cell receptor beta chains from one sample sequenced in a study of identical twins. TCRdb used MiXCR to reprocess the 5' RACE reads, holding one entry per CDR3 protein. The table includes roughly 570,000 distinct CDR3 sequences, 7.5% to 10% detected once. These data were also filed under a second study, of yellow fever vaccine responses in identical twins.

The sequencing input was PBMCs. The receptors here all came from a woman younger than 30 in good health.

This clonotype was seen a handful of times. The CDR3 DNA is TGTGCCAGTAGTATAGCATCCTACAATGAGCAGTTCTTC. Residues: CASSIASYNEQFF. The chain joins TRBV19 to TRBJ2-1; D is undetermined. The ends were cut back, 1 base at V and 1 base at J, with 2 bases in the middle. Germline V CDR1 and CDR2: LNHDA, SQIVND (reference sequence). This CDR3 has 13 residues.

In its sample, this clonotype was seen a few times. This rearrangement joins TRBV15 to TRBJ1-4; D ambiguous. The CDR3 consists of 15 residues. Trimming stripped 0 bases from V and 7 bases from J, with 12 bases between. CDR1 is LNHNV and CDR2 is YYDKDF in the germline V gene (reference sequence). DNA of the CDR3: TGTGCCACCAGCAGAGATCGGGCGGTGGTTGAAAAACTGTTTTTT. Translation gives CATSRDRAVVEKLFF.

The DNA for the CDR3 is TGTGCCATCAGTGGGGGGGCGGGAAGCACAGATACGCAGTATTTT. Translated: CAISGGAGSTDTQYF. The rearrangement joins TRBV10-3 to TRBJ2-3; possibly TRBD1 or TRBD2 for D (6 bases each). V lost 4 bases and J 0 bases, leaving 11 bases between the germline ends. The CDR3 covers 15 residues. Germline-derived CDR1 and CDR2 are ENHRY and SYGVKD.